These 6 T cell receptor beta chains originate from one sample sequenced in a study of cytomegalovirus exposure and HLA in healthy donors. Vbeta (60) and Jbeta (13) primers were used in the PCR. Method: immunoSEQ multiplex PCR; TCRdb's copy keeps in-frame clones and lacks some. The sample records 130,000 or so clones, roughly 78% being singletons. The sequenced sample was PBMCs. These receptors all stem from a man aged 45-65 years in good health and CMV-seropositive.

The chain has TRBV2 and TRBJ1-2, with D possibly matching TRBD1 (5 bases). The CDR3 has 16 amino acids. Germline CDR1 SNHLY, CDR2 FYNNEI. Trimming cost V 1 base and J 8 bases, with 20 bases left between them. The CDR3 sequence: CASSEGSATVFRGYTF. CDR3 coding DNA: TGTGCCAGCAGTGAAGGAAGCGCGACAGTCTTCCGGGGCTACACCTTC.

The genes are TRBV6-5 and TRBJ2-7, with TRBD2 matching 7 bases. Trimming at V came to 10 bases and at J to 2 bases, leaving 14 bases not matched to a gene. The CDR3 covers 15 residues. Germline V CDR1 and CDR2: MNHEY, SVGAGI. The CDR3 here is CATSLLSSGTYEQYF. CDR3 coding DNA: TGTGCCACCTCGCTTTTGTCTAGCGGAACCTACGAGCAGTACTTC.

J is TRBJ1-1 and V is TRBV27; a possible D gene is TRBD1 (6 bases). The CDR3 totals 16 residues. Trimming pared 2 bases from V and 3 bases from J, leaving 16 bases between. The germline V gene has CDR1 MNHEY and CDR2 SMNVEV (reference sequence). The DNA for the CDR3 is TGTGCCAGCAGTTTAGGCCAGGGGCGCGGCTACACTGAAGCTTTCTTT. Its protein product is CASSLGQGRGYTEAFF.

To note about this clone: Mismatch with germline at one junction end may stem from a read error. The rearrangement joins TRBV7-3 to TRBJ2-2; weak D call: TRBD1 (5 bases). This CDR3 is 13 amino acids long. The germline V gene has CDR1 SGHTA and CDR2 FQGTGA. CDR3 sequence: CASSLKGRGELFF. The CDR3 DNA is TGTGCCAGCAGTTTAAAGGGGCGCGGGGAGCTGTTTTTT.

The chain has TRBV6-1 and TRBJ1-1; D ambiguous. The CDR3 runs 11 residues. Germline V gene lookup returns CDR1 MNHNS and CDR2 SASEGT. Trimming cost V 8 bases and J 8 bases, with 12 bases left between them. CDR3 nucleotides: TGTGCCAGCGTAGGAGAGGGAGAAGCTTTCTTT. Amino acid sequence: CASVGEGEAFF.

The gene calls are TRBV11-3 and TRBJ2-3, with 8 bases aligning to TRBD1. The CDR3 is made up of 16 amino acids. Per the germline V gene, CDR1 is SGHNT and CDR2 is YENEEA. V gave up 1 base and J gave up 4 bases; unmatched junction bases: 7. The CDR3: CASSLGVQGAADTQYF. In DNA form, the CDR3 reads TGTGCCAGCAGCTTAGGCGTCCAGGGGGCTGCAGATACGCAGTATTTT.